Listed here is a single TCR beta chain. Other DNA sequences from this sample encode an identical CDR3 as well. This record comes from a study of blood T cell repertoires in COVID-19. Across the study: Sources were T cells, B-cell-depleted T cells, or PBMCs; the material itself was cDNA or gDNA.

Clones were sequenced by immunoSEQ multiplex PCR, and TCRdb holds only the in-frame ones, with some missing. The table lists tens of thousands of clones, approximately 85% of them singletons. Trimming at V came to 3 bases and at J to 6 bases, leaving 16 bases not matched to a gene. Germline values: CDR1 GTSNPN, CDR2 SVGIG (reference sequence). The CDR3 runs 17 residues. The sample comprised peripheral blood. The receptor comes from a man aged 45-60 years with active COVID-19. V and J are TRBV30 and TRBJ2-3, with 9 nucleotides matching TRBD2. CDR3 region: CAWSPTTAGGARDTQYF. The CDR3 DNA reads TGTGCCTGGAGCCCAACCACGGCGGGGGGGGCTAGGGATACGCAGTATTTT. The variable domain in full, with the rest retrieved from reference TRBV30 and TRBJ2-3, is SQTIHQWPATLVQPVGSPLSLECTVEGTSNPNLYWYRQAAGRGLQLLFYSVGIGQISSEVPQNLSASRPQDRQFILSSKKLLLSDSGFYLCAWSPTTAGGARDTQYFGPGTRLTVL.